This T cell receptor beta chain was identified in a study of shared clonotypes between healthy human individuals. Clones were read by immunoSEQ multiplex PCR, and TCRdb kept only the in-frame ones, dropping some. The sample records some 2,100,000 clones, 90% to 96% being singletons. Trimming cost V 5 bases and J 3 bases; bases outside gene matches: 11. CDR1 and CDR2 from the germline V gene are GTSNPN and SVGIG (reference sequence). The length of the CDR3 is 16 residues. This chain connects TRBV30 to TRBJ2-7, with 12 bases that match TRBD2. Sequenced input: naive CD4+ T cells sorted from blood. Regarding subset: CD45RA+ positively selected. The receptor was derived from a man between 18 and 29 years old in good health. As DNA, the CDR3 is TGTGCCTGGGCAGGACTAGCGGGATCTGTGGACTACGAGCAGTACTTC. Translating it yields CAWAGLAGSVDYEQYF.